A single T cell receptor (beta chain) is shown here with its context. Ten or more counts support this clonotype. Its antigen target is currently unknown. Nothing much larger sits one base from this clone, and base qualities are not available. The data originate from a study of molecular identifiers for immune sequencing clone quantification (dated by TCRdb to the late 2010s). For the study in its entirety: In a replicate experiment, RNA from around 20,000 or 100,000 naive CD8 T cells was split into five aliquots, four of which were sequenced. This methods study benchmarked molecular-identifier clustering-based TCR repertoire sequencing (MIDCIRS) and TCR RNA copy counting, using CD8 T cells to do so. Study-wide findings and limitations: Highly expanded clone sizes could be underestimated if identical TCR molecules share a barcode. Naive libraries contained spiked-in Jurkat TCR RNA (roughly 10 copies' worth), which is not part of the donor repertoire. Modeling estimated roughly 3 recovered TCR RNA copies per cell, compared with approximately 9.5 by digital PCR, which implies about 32% capture efficiency. When barcode sub-clustering was omitted, TCR diversity was inflated by chimeric consensus sequences, with chimeras reaching as high as 47%. Clones above 20 RNA copies held over 97% of molecules in CMV-specific effector cells but under 1% in naive cells. Even against a background of roughly 1 million naive CD8 T cells, spiked-in Jurkat TCR RNA amounting to a single cell's worth was reported to be detectable.

Libraries of naive CD8 T cells were built from anywhere between roughly 17,000 and 1,000,000 sorted cells, with 10%, 30% or 50% of the purified RNA used. On a BD FACSAria II, naive CD8 T cells were FACS-sorted as CD8+CD4-CCR7+CD45RA+ and collected into RLT Plus buffer. Around 10 TCR copies' worth of Jurkat RNA were spiked into roughly 17,000-1,100,000 naive CD8 T cell samples to test detection sensitivity. CD8 T cells were enriched with RosetteSep CD8+ T Cell Enrichment Cocktail and Ficoll-Paque, followed by ACK red cell lysis. Receptor libraries were prepared by PCR. The run used a NextSeq 500. Bulk TCR libraries were prepared as previously described, using TCR primers listed in Table S5. The Qiagen AllPrep DNA/RNA kit was used to purify total RNA. Before any analysis, reads coming from multiple sequencing runs of the same library were combined into one pool. The original pipeline was this. Reads were retained only if an exact TCR constant sequence was present, and the retained reads were trimmed to 150 nt and grouped according to their 12-nt molecular barcodes. Reads inside each barcode group were sub-clustered using a 15% Levenshtein threshold, and a quality-weighted consensus sequence was constructed for each RNA molecule. Non-functional sequences were excluded, and lower-count sequences lying one edit away from another sequence were also excluded. Barcode sub-clusters with fewer than 20% of the maximum read count were removed, based on fitting two negative binomial distributions. The public reads were reprocessed in TCRdb via fastp at Q25 and MiXCR, keeping in-frame beta chains. Records with the same CDR3 protein are collapsed into one entry carrying the most frequent genes and DNA. For this entry, the V and J calls and clone size follow TCRdb and not the study's own pipeline. The table for this sample lists 90,000 or so distinct CDR3 sequences; nearly 25% of them were counted only once. The top ten clonotypes cover about 0.8% of the sample.

Including the terminal cysteine and phenylalanine, the CDR3 comprises 14 residues. Solely the CDR3 DNA is kept, with 42 bases framed from the first base. Reading the germline V gene gives CDR1 MDHEN and CDR2 SYDVKM. Relative to germline, V is missing 4 bases and J is missing 4 bases, with 6 bases of the junction outside any gene match. The specimen sequenced was naive CD8+ T cells from blood, with Jurkat cell RNA spiked in. The meaning of the sample's cell subset or site label: FACS-sorted CD8+CD4-CCR7+CD45RA+ naive T cells. This chain is built from TRBV28 and TRBJ1-1; 7 of the junction bases match TRBD1. This TCR came from a human donor in good health. Some libraries in this study had Jurkat cell RNA spiked in. DNA sequence: TGTGCCAGCAGTTACAGGGGCTTGGCCACTGAAGCTTTCTTT. Translated, this gives CASSYRGLATEAFF.